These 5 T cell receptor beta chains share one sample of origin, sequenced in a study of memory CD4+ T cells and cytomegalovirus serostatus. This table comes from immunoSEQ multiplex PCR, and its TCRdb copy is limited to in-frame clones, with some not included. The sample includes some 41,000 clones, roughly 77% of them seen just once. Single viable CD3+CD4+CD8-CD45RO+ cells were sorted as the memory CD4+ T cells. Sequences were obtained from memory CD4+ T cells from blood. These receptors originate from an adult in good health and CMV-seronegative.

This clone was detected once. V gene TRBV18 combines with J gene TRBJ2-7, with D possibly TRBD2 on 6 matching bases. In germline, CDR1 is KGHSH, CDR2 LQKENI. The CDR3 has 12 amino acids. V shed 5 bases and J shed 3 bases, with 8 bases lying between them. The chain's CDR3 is CASSTGSYEQYF. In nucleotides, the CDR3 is TGTGCCAGCTCAACCGGGAGCTACGAGCAGTACTTC.

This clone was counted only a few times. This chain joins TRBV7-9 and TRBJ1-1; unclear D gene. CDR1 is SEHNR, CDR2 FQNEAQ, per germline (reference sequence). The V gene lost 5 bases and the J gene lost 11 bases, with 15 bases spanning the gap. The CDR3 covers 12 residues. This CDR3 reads CASSPGLFGAFF. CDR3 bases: TGTGCCAGCAGCCCCGGCCTGTTTGGGGCTTTCTTT.

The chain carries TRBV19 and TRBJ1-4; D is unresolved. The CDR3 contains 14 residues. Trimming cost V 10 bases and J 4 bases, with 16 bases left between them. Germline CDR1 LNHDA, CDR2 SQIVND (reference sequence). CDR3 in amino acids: CATNNRAFNEKLFF. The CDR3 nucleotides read TGTGCCACTAACAATCGGGCATTTAATGAAAAACTGTTTTTT.

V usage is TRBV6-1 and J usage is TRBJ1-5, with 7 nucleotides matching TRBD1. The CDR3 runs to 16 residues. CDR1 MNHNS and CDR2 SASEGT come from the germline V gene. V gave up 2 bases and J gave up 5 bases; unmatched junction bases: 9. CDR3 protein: CASSESWGQSYQPQHF. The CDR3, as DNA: TGTGCCAGCAGTGAATCATGGGGACAGAGTTATCAGCCCCAGCATTTT.

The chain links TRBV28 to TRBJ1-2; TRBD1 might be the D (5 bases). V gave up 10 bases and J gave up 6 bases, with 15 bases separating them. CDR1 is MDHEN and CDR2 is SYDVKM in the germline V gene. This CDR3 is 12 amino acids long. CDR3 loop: CATTFQGHGYTF. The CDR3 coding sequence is TGTGCCACCACCTTTCAGGGCCATGGCTACACCTTC.